These 10 T cell receptor beta chains were sequenced from one sample in a study of blood T cell repertoires in COVID-19. Clones were read by immunoSEQ multiplex PCR, and TCRdb kept only the in-frame ones, dropping some. The data show 90,000 to 100,000 clones, approximately 79% seen once. Sequencing used peripheral blood. These receptor sequences come from a man between 70 and 80 years old with active or convalescent COVID-19.

The rearrangement joins TRBV15 to TRBJ2-7; 8 nucleotides line up with TRBD1. The germline V gene encodes CDR1 LNHNV and CDR2 YYDKDF (reference sequence). The CDR3 has 15 residues. V was clipped by 5 bases and J by 3 bases; unmatched bases: 9. The CDR3 coding sequence is TGTGCCACCAGCCCCCATTTCAGGGGGCTCTACGAGCAGTACTTC. Translating gives CATSPHFRGLYEQYF.

This chain joins TRBV27 and TRBJ2-1, with a tentative D call TRBD2 (6 bases). The germline V gene has CDR1 MNHEY and CDR2 SMNVEV (reference sequence). This CDR3 is 16 amino acids long. V lost 0 bases and J 4 bases, leaving 13 bases between the germline ends. The CDR3 DNA reads as TGTGCCAGCAGTTTATCTCCCGGGACTCGTTACAATGAGCAGTTCTTC. It yields the protein CASSLSPGTRYNEQFF.

V and J are TRBV5-1 and TRBJ2-5; a weak D match, TRBD1 (6 bases). V was trimmed by 0 bases and J by 4 bases, leaving 16 bases between them. This CDR3 contains 16 residues. The germline gives CDR1 SGHRS, CDR2 YFSETQ. The CDR3 spells CASSLANRDRGETQYF. In nucleotides, the CDR3 is TGCGCCAGCAGCTTGGCCAACAGGGATCGTGGAGAGACCCAGTACTTC.

The chain carries TRBV28 and TRBJ1-4, with 7 bases fitting TRBD1. CDR1 and CDR2 (germline): MDHEN, SYDVKM. V lost 6 bases and J lost 1; bases outside the gene matches: 11. The CDR3 is 17 residues long. The CDR3 DNA reads TGTGCCAGCAGGAGACAGGGTCTTTTACGAACTAATGAAAAACTGTTTTTT. This sequence encodes CASRRQGLLRTNEKLFF.

The table lists this clone with a few counts. The chain is built from TRBV25-1 and TRBJ1-3, with TRBD1 as a possible D gene (5 bases). The ends were cut back, 5 bases at V and 3 bases at J, with 14 bases in the middle. Germline CDR1 MGHDK, CDR2 SYGVNS. This CDR3 has 15 residues. The CDR3 sequence: CASSPARGFGNTIYF. CDR3 nucleotide sequence: TGTGCCAGCAGTCCTGCAAGGGGCTTTGGAAACACCATATATTTT.

The gene calls are TRBV30 and TRBJ1-3, with D unclear. Deletions cut 7 bases from V and 2 bases from J, with 12 bases between. The CDR3 loop spans 13 amino acids. The germline gives CDR1 GTSNPN, CDR2 SVGIG (reference sequence). CDR3 region: CASPSPAGNTIYF. CDR3 bases: TGTGCCTCGCCTAGTCCGGCTGGAAACACCATATATTTT.

The V gene is TRBV27, the J gene TRBJ1-5; possibly TRBD1 for D (5 bases). The V gene lost 3 bases and the J gene lost 1 base, with 10 bases spanning the gap. CDR3 length: 15 residues. Germline V gene lookup returns CDR1 MNHEY and CDR2 SMNVEV (reference sequence). Written as DNA, the CDR3 is TGTGCCAGCAGTTTTTTAGGGGCCAGCAATCAGCCCCAGCATTTT. It encodes CASSFLGASNQPQHF.

The chain recombines TRBV6-2 or TRBV6-3 with TRBJ2-5, with 10 bases matching TRBD1. Germline V gene data show CDR1 as MNHEY and CDR2 as SVGEGT. Trimming at V came to 0 bases and at J to 4 bases, leaving 5 bases not matched to a gene. The CDR3 loop spans 16 amino acids. Written as DNA, the CDR3 is TGTGCCAGCAGTTACTCGAGGACAGGGGGGGGAGAGACCCAGTACTTC. Protein product: CASSYSRTGGGETQYF.

This chain uses TRBV19 with TRBJ1-1, with TRBD1 identical over 8 bases. Germline trimming cut 10 bases from V and 2 bases from J; bases unmatched to any gene: 6. The CDR3 sequence is 13 residues long. Germline assignment: CDR1 LNHDA and CDR2 SQIVND (reference sequence). The CDR3 nucleotides read TGTGCCACTGGACAGGGCCTCAACACTGAAGCTTTCTTT. It specifies CATGQGLNTEAFF.

This chain joins TRBV6-6 and TRBJ2-7; 9 bases match TRBD1. CDR1 and CDR2 (germline): MNHNY, SVGAGI (reference sequence). The CDR3 totals 15 residues. Losses at the gene ends were 7 bases for V and 6 bases for J; bases not matched to a gene: 13. This CDR3 reads CASIPGTGSLGEQYF. CDR3 DNA sequence: TGTGCCAGCATCCCCGGGACAGGGAGCTTAGGCGAGCAGTACTTC.